The 28 T cell receptor beta chains in this list originate from one sample, sequenced in a study of graft-versus-host responses after intestinal transplantation. Sequencing was performed with immunoSEQ multiplex PCR; in TCRdb, only in-frame clones are kept and a portion is missing. The table includes approximately 99,000 clones, 91% detected once. These receptors' targets are unknown. The sample here was unstimulated CD4+ T cells sorted from spleen or lymph node cells, taken before transplant. Every receptor here comes from a human donor who was the organ donor for an intestinal transplant.

CDR3 sequence: CASSVSLRGGADGYTF. In nucleotides, the CDR3 is TGTGCCAGCAGCGTATCCCTCAGAGGGGGGGCGGATGGCTACACCTTC. The V call is TRBV9, the J call TRBJ1-2; TRBD1 might be the D (6 bases). The CDR3 contains 16 residues. Trimming stripped 1 base from V and 6 bases from J, with 19 bases between. CDR1 SGDLS and CDR2 YYNGEE come from the germline V gene.

This clone was recorded once. The chain recombines TRBV30 with TRBJ1-1; 7 bases are shared with TRBD1. V trimming: 4 bases; J trimming: 4 bases; junction bases outside the gene matches: 12. This CDR3 comprises 15 residues. In germline, CDR1 is GTSNPN, CDR2 SVGIG (reference sequence). CDR3 protein: CAWNLVDRRRTEAFF. The CDR3 DNA reads TGTGCCTGGAACCTAGTGGACAGGCGGCGCACTGAAGCTTTCTTT.

The V and J genes are TRBV6-6 and TRBJ1-1; a possible D gene is TRBD1 (5 bases). V was shortened by 6 bases and J by 2 bases, with 16 bases between the two germline ends. This CDR3 spans 15 amino acids. The germline CDR1 and CDR2 sequences are MNHNY and SVGAGI (reference sequence). The CDR3 DNA sequence: TGTGCCAGCAGACGCCCGGACGGGGGAAACACTGAAGCTTTCTTT. Its protein product is CASRRPDGGNTEAFF.

The rearrangement joins TRBV4-1 to TRBJ2-7; the match to TRBD2 covers 10 bases. This CDR3 spans 15 amino acids. V lost 2 bases to trimming and J lost 3 bases; unmatched junction nucleotides: 4. Germline V gene data show CDR1 as MGHRA and CDR2 as YSYEKL. CDR3 nucleotide sequence: TGCGCCAGCAGCCAACCTAGCGGGGGTTTCTACGAGCAGTACTTC. It is translated as CASSQPSGGFYEQYF.

The chain employs TRBV18 and TRBJ2-3; TRBD2 aligns across 11 bases. The V gene's germline CDR1 is KGHSH and CDR2 LQKENI. V shed 3 bases, J shed 2 bases, and the junction held 4 bases outside the gene matches. This CDR3 comprises 16 residues. Here the CDR3 reads CASSPLAGGYTDTQYF. The CDR3, as DNA: TGTGCCAGCTCACCCCTAGCGGGGGGATACACAGATACGCAGTATTTT.

The chain carries TRBV27 and TRBJ1-2; D perhaps matches TRBD1 (5 bases). This CDR3 is 16 amino acids long. Germline CDR1 reads MNHEY; CDR2 reads SMNVEV (reference sequence). V lost 2 bases, J lost 2 bases, and 15 bases lay in between. In DNA form, the CDR3 reads TGTGCCAGCAGTTTAAGGCGGGGGTTGTTGAACTATGGCTACACCTTC. Its protein is CASSLRRGLLNYGYTF.

V and J are TRBV19 and TRBJ2-1; D might be TRBD1 (6 bases). CDR3 length: 13 amino acids. The germline CDR1 and CDR2 sequences are LNHDA and SQIVND (reference sequence). Trimming removed 7 bases from V and 9 bases from J, with 16 bases in between. The chain's CDR3 is CASTATGSIEQFF. CDR3 coding DNA: TGTGCCAGTACTGCCACAGGGTCGATTGAGCAGTTCTTC.

V gene TRBV10-3 combines with J gene TRBJ2-7; D possibly corresponds to TRBD1 (5 bases). Germline V gene lookup returns CDR1 ENHRY and CDR2 SYGVKD. This CDR3 is built from 11 residues. Trimming removed 6 bases from V and 4 bases from J, with 7 bases in between. CDR3 nucleotides: TGTGCCATCAGCAGGGATTACGAGCAGTACTTC. It specifies CAISRDYEQYF.

The V and J genes are TRBV5-6 and TRBJ2-1; D may be TRBD1 (6 bases). CDR1 and CDR2 from the germline V gene are SGHDT and YYEEEE. Deletions cut 2 bases from V and 2 bases from J, with 14 bases between. The CDR3 spans 16 residues. For the CDR3, the DNA is TGTGCCAGCAGCTTTCTCGTGGGGACAACCTACAATGAGCAGTTCTTC. It codes for CASSFLVGTTYNEQFF.

The V call is TRBV4-2, the J call TRBJ2-5, with 16 bases matching TRBD2. Germline loops: CDR1 LGHNA, CDR2 YNFKEQ. The CDR3 has 17 residues. V lost 4 bases to trimming and J lost 5 bases; unmatched junction nucleotides: 7. The CDR3, as DNA: TGTGCCAGCAGCCCGGGACTAGCGGGGGGGCCGGGGGAGACCCAGTACTTC. Encoded protein: CASSPGLAGGPGETQYF.

The rearrangement links TRBV18 to TRBJ2-1, with 7 bases fitting TRBD1. The CDR3 is 12 amino acids. V shed 6 bases, J shed 8 bases, and the junction held 4 bases outside the gene matches. Germline CDR1 reads KGHSH; CDR2 reads LQKENI. The CDR3 coding sequence is TGTGCCAGCTCCCCTGGGACAGATGAGCAGTTCTTC. Its translation: CASSPGTDEQFF.

The chain couples TRBV27 to TRBJ2-1, with D possibly TRBD2 on 5 matching bases. The length of the CDR3 is 15 residues. Trimming pared 3 bases from V and 1 base from J, leaving 10 bases between. Looked up from germline, CDR1 is MNHEY and CDR2 is SMNVEV (reference sequence). CDR3 nucleotides: TGTGCCAGCAGTTTTCAGCGGATTTCCTACAATGAGCAGTTCTTC. It is translated as CASSFQRISYNEQFF.

J is TRBJ2-5 and V is TRBV28; 12 bases are a match to TRBD2. With 2 bases clipped from V and 2 bases from J, the junction kept 3 bases outside the gene matches. The CDR3 loop spans 16 amino acids. Germline CDR1 and CDR2: MDHEN and SYDVKM. CDR3 DNA: TGTGCCAGCAGTTTAGGTCTAGCGGGGGGGCAAGAGACCCAGTACTTC. This translates into CASSLGLAGGQETQYF.

V usage is TRBV4-2 and J usage is TRBJ2-1; 7 bases map to TRBD2. Losses at the gene ends were 0 bases for V and 4 bases for J; bases not matched to a gene: 6. Germline lookup yields CDR1 LGHNA and CDR2 YNFKEQ. The CDR3 is 16 residues long. CDR3: CASSQDRRGGYNEQFF. DNA for the CDR3: TGTGCCAGCAGCCAAGATCGGCGCGGGGGTTACAATGAGCAGTTCTTC.

The gene calls are TRBV5-4 and TRBJ1-2; D gene uncertain. CDR1 is SGHNT and CDR2 is YYREEE in the germline V gene (reference sequence). The CDR3 has 14 residues. The V gene lost 0 bases and the J gene lost 4 bases, with 10 bases spanning the gap. The CDR3 region is CASSLGSVFYGYTF. CDR3 nucleotides: TGTGCCAGCAGCTTGGGTAGTGTTTTCTATGGCTACACCTTC.

The chain recombines TRBV27 with TRBJ2-3; 9 bases fit TRBD2. The CDR3 is 15 residues long. The J segment lost 1 base and the V segment lost 5 bases, leaving 4 bases of the junction unmatched. Germline values: CDR1 MNHEY, CDR2 SMNVEV (reference sequence). The CDR3 spells CASSPQRGGTDTQYF. The CDR3 bases are TGTGCCAGCAGTCCACAGCGGGGGGGCACAGATACGCAGTATTTT.

The chain recombines TRBV7-9 with TRBJ1-1; D might be TRBD1 (6 bases). The CDR3 has 14 amino acids. Germline V CDR1 and CDR2: SEHNR, FQNEAQ (reference sequence). V dropped 2 bases and J dropped 4 bases, with 11 bases sitting between them. The CDR3 bases are TGTGCCAGCAGCTTAATTAAAGGGGGCACTGAAGCTTTCTTT. The encoded protein is CASSLIKGGTEAFF.

The gene calls are TRBV27 and TRBJ2-7; tentative D call: TRBD2 (7 bases). The germline gives CDR1 MNHEY, CDR2 SMNVEV (reference sequence). V was clipped by 5 bases and J by 2 bases, with 16 bases between them. This CDR3 has 15 residues. CDR3 loop: CASSQLGGAAYEQYF. DNA for the CDR3: TGTGCCAGCAGTCAATTGGGGGGGGCGGCCTACGAGCAGTACTTC.

The chain employs TRBV18 and TRBJ1-2, with TRBD1 identical over 7 bases. Germline CDR1 is KGHSH and CDR2 is LQKENI. Unmatched junction bases numbered 4, after V lost 3 bases and J lost 3 bases. The CDR3 extends over 14 amino acids. In DNA, the CDR3 is TGTGCCAGCTCACCGACAGGGCTGCACTATGGCTACACCTTC. Translating gives CASSPTGLHYGYTF.

The chain is built from TRBV10-3 and TRBJ1-5; 7 bases fit TRBD1. V dropped 6 bases and J dropped 3; count of bases not matched to a gene: 8. CDR3 length: 15 amino acids. CDR1 is ENHRY and CDR2 is SYGVKD in the germline V gene. The CDR3 nucleotides are TGTGCCATCAGCCGACAGGGAGTGAACAATCAGCCCCAGCATTTT. Translating gives CAISRQGVNNQPQHF.

This clone was counted once. The chain couples TRBV6-1 to TRBJ1-5, with 7 positions matching TRBD1. V lost 4 bases and J lost 4; bases outside the gene matches: 7. CDR3 length equals 15 residues. From germline, CDR1 is MNHNS and CDR2 SASEGT. The CDR3 spells CASSVRDSFNQPQHF. CDR3 sequence (DNA): TGTGCCAGCAGTGTCCGGGACAGTTTTAATCAGCCCCAGCATTTT.

This clone was recorded once. The gene calls are TRBV15 and TRBJ2-3, with a tentative D call TRBD2 (5 bases). Germline V gives CDR1 LNHNV, CDR2 YYDKDF (reference sequence). The V and J ends lost 7 bases and 0 bases respectively, with 8 bases between them. The CDR3 length is 13 residues. The chain's CDR3 is CATTEGSTDTQYF. CDR3 DNA: TGTGCCACCACCGAGGGAAGCACAGATACGCAGTATTTT.

The chain is built from TRBV5-1 and TRBJ1-2; D is perhaps TRBD1 (6 bases). CDR1 and CDR2 from the germline V gene are SGHRS and YFSETQ. Trimming stripped 2 bases from V and 0 bases from J, with 17 bases between. CDR3 length: 17 residues. The CDR3 DNA is TGCGCCAGCAGCTTTCGAGGGGGAACTCTAGCTAACTATGGCTACACCTTC. Its protein product is CASSFRGGTLANYGYTF.

This chain links TRBV4-3 with TRBJ1-2, with TRBD1 matching 11 bases. CDR3 size: 14 residues. V was clipped by 4 bases and J by 4 bases; unmatched bases: 2. Per germline, CDR1 LGHNA and CDR2 YSLEER. CDR3 bases: TGCGCCAGCAGCCTGGGACAGGGGGGCTATGGCTACACCTTC. Encoded protein: CASSLGQGGYGYTF.

The CDR3 bases are TGTGCCAGCAGTAAGACGGGACAGGGGGGGACCCAGTACTTC. It specifies CASSKTGQGGTQYF. This chain connects TRBV6-6 to TRBJ2-5, with 11 bases lining up with TRBD1. The germline V gene has CDR1 MNHNY and CDR2 SVGAGI (reference sequence). V lost 5 bases and J lost 7; bases outside the gene matches: 6. This CDR3 spans 14 amino acids.

The J gene is TRBJ2-5, the V gene TRBV7-2; the D gene is possibly TRBD1 (6 bases). The CDR3 consists of 14 residues. The V end was cut by 2 bases, the J end by 5 bases, with 12 bases between. Per germline, CDR1 SGHTA and CDR2 FQGNSA. DNA of the CDR3: TGTGCCAGCAGCTTACAGGGGTGGGAGGAGACCCAGTACTTC. It codes for CASSLQGWEETQYF.

The chain links TRBV4-2 to TRBJ2-5; 7 nucleotides agree with TRBD2. The CDR3 has 16 residues. Per germline, CDR1 LGHNA and CDR2 YNFKEQ. V was pared by 1 base and J by 2 bases, with 7 bases of the junction left unmatched. CDR3 in amino acids: CASSQVGGGRQETQYF. Here the CDR3 DNA reads TGTGCCAGCAGCCAAGTTGGGGGGGGACGACAAGAGACCCAGTACTTC.

The chain is built from TRBV5-5 and TRBJ2-7; no definite D call. CDR1 and CDR2 (germline): SGHKS, YYEKEE (reference sequence). The V end was cut by 3 bases, the J end by 2 bases, with 9 bases between. The CDR3 runs to 13 residues. The CDR3 here is CASSSRHPYEQYF. The CDR3, as DNA: TGTGCCAGCAGCTCGCGACACCCCTACGAGCAGTACTTC.